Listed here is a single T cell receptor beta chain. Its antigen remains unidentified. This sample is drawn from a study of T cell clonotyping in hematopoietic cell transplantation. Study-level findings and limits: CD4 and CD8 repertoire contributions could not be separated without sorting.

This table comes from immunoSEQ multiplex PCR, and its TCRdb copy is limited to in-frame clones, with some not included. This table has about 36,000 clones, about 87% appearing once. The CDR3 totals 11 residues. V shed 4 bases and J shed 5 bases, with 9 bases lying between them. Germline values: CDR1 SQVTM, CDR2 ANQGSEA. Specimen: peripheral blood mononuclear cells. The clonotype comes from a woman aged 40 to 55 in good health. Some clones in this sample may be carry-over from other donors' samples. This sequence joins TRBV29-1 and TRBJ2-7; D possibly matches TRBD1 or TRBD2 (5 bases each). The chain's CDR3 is CSVGGTDEQYF. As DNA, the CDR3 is TGCAGCGTTGGGGGGACCGACGAGCAGTACTTC.